One and the same sample provided the 30 T cell receptor beta chains below, sequenced in a study of shared clonotypes between healthy human individuals. Sequencing used immunoSEQ multiplex PCR; TCRdb keeps in-frame clones, though not all of them. The sample consists of more than 1.2 million clones, approximately 98.5% of them appearing once. The source material was naive CD4+ T cells sorted from blood. The subset denotes: CD45RA+ positively selected. The receptors were gathered from a man aged 25 to 40 in good health.

The V call is TRBV4-3, the J call TRBJ1-4; tentatively, D is TRBD1 (5 bases). This CDR3 contains 16 residues. The germline V and J ends were trimmed by 2 bases and 5 bases, with 15 bases remaining between them. The germline CDR1 and CDR2 sequences are LGHNA and YSLEER. The CDR3 nucleotides are TGCGCCAGCAGCCAACGTCTTTTGGGGGAAAATGAAAAACTGTTTTTT. Encoded protein: CASSQRLLGENEKLFF.

This rearrangement joins TRBV2 to TRBJ2-2, with no clear D. The length of the CDR3 is 15 residues. CDR1 is SNHLY, CDR2 FYNNEI, per germline. The V end was cut by 8 bases, the J end by 2 bases, with 15 bases between. The CDR3 sequence: CASRTSMYNTGELFF. Here the CDR3 DNA reads TGTGCCAGCCGGACCTCGATGTATAACACCGGGGAGCTGTTTTTT.

This rearrangement joins TRBV29-1 to TRBJ1-2, with 9 bases matching TRBD1. Germline assignment: CDR1 SQVTM and CDR2 ANQGSEA. Germline trimming cut 7 bases from V and 5 bases from J; bases unmatched to any gene: 2. The CDR3 is made up of 11 amino acids. CDR3 bases: TGCAGCGGGACAGGGGTATATGGCTACACCTTC. As protein: CSGTGVYGYTF.

Concerning this clone itself: The sample holds other DNA sequences that translate to the same CDR3. The chain uses TRBV18 and TRBJ2-5; possibly TRBD1 or TRBD2 for D (5 bases each). V shed 1 base and J shed 2 bases, with 8 bases lying between them. There are 14 residues in the CDR3. Germline loops: CDR1 KGHSH, CDR2 LQKENI. The CDR3 region is CASSPRDGQETQYF. DNA of the CDR3: TGTGCCAGCTCACCACGGGACGGACAAGAGACCCAGTACTTC.

The chain links TRBV4-1 to TRBJ2-2; 8 bases match TRBD2. Unmatched junction bases numbered 12, after V lost 3 bases and J lost 9 bases. Germline V gene sequence: CDR1 MGHRA, CDR2 YSYEKL. CDR3 length: 16 amino acids. The CDR3 DNA is TGCGCCAGCAGCCAGCCCGGGACTAGGATGTTCCGGGAGCTGTTTTTT. It translates to CASSQPGTRMFRELFF.

The chain combines TRBV28 with TRBJ2-7; the D gene is possibly TRBD2 (6 bases). The germline V and J ends were trimmed by 1 base and 3 bases, with 13 bases remaining between them. The CDR3 is 15 amino acids. Looked up from germline, CDR1 is MDHEN and CDR2 is SYDVKM. CDR3 in amino acids: CASSLLGGSGYEQYF. In DNA form, the CDR3 reads TGTGCCAGCAGTTTATTGGGGGGTAGCGGCTACGAGCAGTACTTC.

V gene TRBV19 combines with J gene TRBJ1-5; 11 bases fit TRBD1. In germline, CDR1 is LNHDA, CDR2 SQIVND (reference sequence). The CDR3 is made up of 16 amino acids. Unmatched junction bases numbered 8, after V lost 6 bases and J lost 4 bases. This CDR3 is CASSKDRGRTNQPQHF. The CDR3 coding sequence is TGTGCCAGTAGCAAGGACAGGGGGCGCACAAATCAGCCCCAGCATTTT.

This clone has only a few counts. Additional DNA sequences in this sample encode the identical CDR3. The gene calls are TRBV9 and TRBJ2-7; D is ambiguous. This CDR3 is built from 14 residues. CDR1 SGDLS and CDR2 YYNGEE come from the germline V gene. Trimming stripped 0 bases from V and 2 bases from J, with 9 bases between. The CDR3 spells CASSVGTETYEQYF. The CDR3 DNA is TGTGCCAGCAGCGTAGGGACCGAGACCTACGAGCAGTACTTC.

The rearrangement links TRBV6-1 to TRBJ2-3; D is unclear. The germline V gene has CDR1 MNHNS and CDR2 SASEGT. Between the trimmed V and J ends, which lost 4 bases and 0 bases, there was a span of 11 bases. This CDR3 spans 15 amino acids. The CDR3 loop reads CASSGETRSTDTQYF. The DNA of the CDR3 is TGTGCCAGCAGTGGCGAGACGAGAAGCACAGATACGCAGTATTTT.

This chain connects TRBV20-1 to TRBJ2-5; D uncertain. The CDR3 is made up of 11 amino acids. Trimming cost V 5 bases and J 6 bases, with 10 bases left between them. The germline CDR1 and CDR2 sequences are DFQATT and SNEGSKA (reference sequence). This CDR3 reads CSARSGKTQYF. The CDR3 DNA follows: TGCAGTGCTCGGTCTGGCAAGACCCAGTACTTC.

The CDR3 reads CASSLTGYEETQYF. The CDR3 coding sequence is TGTGCCAGCAGCCTCACAGGGTATGAGGAGACCCAGTACTTC. The chain uses TRBV7-6 and TRBJ2-5; D perhaps matches TRBD1 (6 bases). CDR3 length equals 14 residues. Trimming cost V 5 bases and J 5 bases, with 15 bases left between them. The germline gives CDR1 SGHVS, CDR2 FNYEAQ. Combining the CDR3 with reference TRBV7-6 and TRBJ2-5 gives the whole variable domain GAGVSQSPRYKVTKRGQDVALRCDPISGHVSLYWYRQALGQGPEFLTYFNYEAQQDKSGLPNDRFSAERPEGSISTLTIQRTEQRDSAMYRCASSLTGYEETQYFGPGTRLLVL.

This chain connects TRBV28 to TRBJ1-2; 7 nucleotides line up with TRBD1. CDR3 size: 13 residues. Germline lookup yields CDR1 MDHEN and CDR2 SYDVKM. Unmatched junction bases numbered 5, after V lost 5 bases and J lost 5 bases. The CDR3 bases are TGTGCCAGCAGTAGAGCAGGGGGTTATGGCTACACCTTC. It yields the protein CASSRAGGYGYTF.

The CDR3 region has the DNA TGTGCCAGCAGTACCAGACTAGCGGGAGGCCCCTACGAGCAGTACTTC. As protein: CASSTRLAGGPYEQYF. This chain links TRBV27 with TRBJ2-7; TRBD2 matches at 13 bases. V was pared by 5 bases and J by 2 bases, with 6 bases of the junction left unmatched. There are 16 residues in the CDR3. Per germline, CDR1 MNHEY and CDR2 SMNVEV (reference sequence).

The CDR3 DNA reads TGTGCCAGCAGCGTAGGTCCTCTGGGGGGACCCAGGAGTGGCTACACCTTC. Protein: CASSVGPLGGPRSGYTF. This sequence joins TRBV9 and TRBJ1-2, with D perhaps TRBD1 (5 bases). Per the germline V gene, CDR1 is SGDLS and CDR2 is YYNGEE. Trimming took off 0 bases at V and 7 bases at J, with 22 bases between the two ends. The CDR3 sequence is 17 residues long.

The J gene is TRBJ1-5, the V gene TRBV19; D call uncertain. CDR3 size: 16 residues. The germline V gene has CDR1 LNHDA and CDR2 SQIVND (reference sequence). V lost 9 bases and J 3 bases, leaving 21 bases between the germline ends. The CDR3 DNA follows: TGTGCCAGCACTCCTGGAGGCTTTAGGCTCAATCAGCCCCAGCATTTT. Its protein product is CASTPGGFRLNQPQHF.

The rearrangement links TRBV28 to TRBJ1-1; D perhaps matches TRBD1 (5 bases). From germline, CDR1 is MDHEN and CDR2 SYDVKM. This CDR3 region has 13 residues. V lost 5 bases and J lost 7, with 14 bases in between. The CDR3 spells CASSVWNGGEAFF. In DNA form, the CDR3 reads TGTGCCAGCAGTGTCTGGAACGGGGGTGAAGCTTTCTTT.

The J gene is TRBJ2-3, the V gene TRBV5-4, with D hard to call. CDR1 is SGHNT and CDR2 is YYREEE in the germline V gene (reference sequence). This CDR3 is 12 amino acids long. V was pared by 6 bases and J by 4 bases, with 9 bases between. In nucleotides, the CDR3 is TGTGCCAGCAACCGAAATTCAGATACGCAGTATTTT. Translating gives CASNRNSDTQYF.

This clone was detected once. The same CDR3 arises from other DNA sequences in this sample as well. The V gene is TRBV7-2, the J gene TRBJ2-7; 9 nucleotides align to TRBD2. Germline lookup yields CDR1 SGHTA and CDR2 FQGNSA. J gave up 2 bases and V 0 bases, and 2 bases lay outside the gene matches. This CDR3 is 15 amino acids long. CDR3 in amino acids: CASSLAASGTYEQYF. The CDR3 DNA is TGTGCCAGCAGCTTAGCAGCTAGCGGGACCTACGAGCAGTACTTC.

The CDR3 DNA follows: TGTGCTAGTGGTTTGGTCCCGTGGGCAGGGGGTGACACTGAAGCTTTCTTT. Translating gives CASGLVPWAGGDTEAFF. V usage is TRBV12-5 and J usage is TRBJ1-1; 7 bases are a match to TRBD1. V lost 0 bases to trimming and J lost 3 bases; unmatched junction nucleotides: 10. In germline, CDR1 is LGHNT, CDR2 FRNRAP. The length of the CDR3 is 17 residues.

The V gene is TRBV19, the J gene TRBJ1-5, with 8 nucleotides matching TRBD1. V lost 6 bases and J lost 6; bases outside the gene matches: 4. The CDR3 covers 13 residues. CDR1 and CDR2 from the germline V gene are LNHDA and SQIVND (reference sequence). CDR3 loop: CASSDRGFQPQHF. The CDR3, as DNA: TGTGCCAGTAGCGACAGGGGTTTTCAGCCCCAGCATTTT. Using reference TRBV19 and TRBJ1-5 for the parts outside the CDR3, the full variable domain is DGGITQSPKYLFRKEGQNVTLSCEQNLNHDAMYWYRQDPGQGLRLIYYSQIVNDFQKGDIAEGYSVSREKKESFPLTVTSAQKNPTAFYLCASSDRGFQPQHFGDGTRLSIL.

The V gene is TRBV5-1, the J gene TRBJ2-5; D might be TRBD1 (6 bases). CDR3 length: 13 amino acids. V lost 6 bases, J lost 5 bases, and 14 bases lay in between. Germline values: CDR1 SGHRS, CDR2 YFSETQ. Written as DNA, the CDR3 is TGCGCCAGCAACCCAAACAGGGTGGAGACCCAGTACTTC. Its translation: CASNPNRVETQYF. The full variable domain, its missing parts supplied by reference TRBV5-1 and TRBJ2-5, is KAGVTQTPRYLIKTRGQQVTLSCSPISGHRSVSWYQQTPGQGLQFLFEYFSETQRNKGNFPGRFSGRQFSNSRSEMNVSTLELGDSALYLCASNPNRVETQYFGPGTRLLVL.

The table lists this clone with a count of one. This chain connects TRBV5-1 to TRBJ2-5; the D is unclear. The CDR3 totals 13 residues. Germline loops: CDR1 SGHRS, CDR2 YFSETQ. Trimming removed 3 bases from V and 3 bases from J, with 9 bases in between. In nucleotides, the CDR3 is TGCGCCAGCAGCTCGGCCCCTGAAGAGACCCAGTACTTC. It specifies CASSSAPEETQYF.

This clone has a single count. The chain is built from TRBV7-6 and TRBJ2-2; D tentatively fits TRBD1 or TRBD2 (5 bases each). The CDR3 is 15 amino acids. Trimming pared 3 bases from V and 7 bases from J, leaving 15 bases between. The germline CDR1 and CDR2 sequences are SGHVS and FNYEAQ. The CDR3: CASSFSPGRSGELFF. In DNA, the CDR3 is TGTGCCAGCAGCTTCAGTCCGGGACGGAGCGGGGAGCTGTTTTTT.

The V gene is TRBV2, the J gene TRBJ2-7; possibly TRBD2 for D (5 bases). This CDR3 contains 15 residues. V dropped 6 bases and J dropped 3 bases, with 18 bases sitting between them. CDR1 SNHLY and CDR2 FYNNEI come from the germline V gene. CDR3 DNA sequence: TGTGCCAGCAGCCCACTAGTAATGTCCCGCTACGAGCAGTACTTC. Its translation is CASSPLVMSRYEQYF.

The chain links TRBV7-9 to TRBJ2-7; no clear D gene. The length of the CDR3 is 12 residues. The V end was cut by 6 bases, the J end by 5 bases, with 11 bases between. The germline CDR1 and CDR2 sequences are SEHNR and FQNEAQ (reference sequence). CDR3 region: CASSPHRHEQYF. The CDR3, as DNA: TGTGCCAGCAGTCCCCACAGACACGAGCAGTACTTC.

The gene calls are TRBV19 and TRBJ2-1, with unresolved D. Germline V lookup: CDR1 LNHDA, CDR2 SQIVND (reference sequence). The CDR3 has 16 amino acids. Between the trimmed V and J ends, which lost 3 bases and 0 bases, there was a span of 12 bases. CDR3 protein: CASSMFPGSSYNEQFF. CDR3 nucleotide sequence: TGTGCCAGTAGTATGTTTCCCGGCAGCTCCTACAATGAGCAGTTCTTC.

The rearrangement links TRBV27 to TRBJ1-2, with 7 bases aligning to TRBD1. The CDR3 contains 18 residues. Trimming at V came to 5 bases and at J to 6 bases, leaving 21 bases not matched to a gene. Germline lookup yields CDR1 MNHEY and CDR2 SMNVEV (reference sequence). CDR3 bases: TGTGCCAGCAGTAAAGGGACAGCCCGACCGAAGAAGCTCAATGGCTACACCTTC. Amino acids: CASSKGTARPKKLNGYTF.

The chain is built from TRBV29-1 and TRBJ1-1, with a tentative D call TRBD1 (5 bases). The germline V and J ends were trimmed by 6 bases and 4 bases, with 12 bases remaining between them. The CDR3 loop spans 12 amino acids. Germline lookup yields CDR1 SQVTM and CDR2 ANQGSEA. CDR3 nucleotides: TGCAGCGTGGGGGTGTCAAGCACTGAAGCTTTCTTT. Translated, it gives CSVGVSSTEAFF.

The chain uses TRBV5-1 and TRBJ2-7; 11 nucleotides agree with TRBD2. Germline V gene lookup returns CDR1 SGHRS and CDR2 YFSETQ. Trimming removed 0 bases from V and 8 bases from J; junction bases left unmatched: 13. CDR3 length equals 17 residues. CDR3 region: CASSLGGTSGAQGQQYF. The CDR3 DNA is TGCGCCAGCAGCTTGGGCGGGACTAGCGGTGCCCAAGGTCAGCAGTACTTC.

V and J are TRBV11-1 and TRBJ1-1; 7 bases are a match to TRBD1. The J segment lost 3 bases and the V segment lost 5 bases, leaving 3 bases of the junction unmatched. Germline assignment: CDR1 SGHAT and CDR2 FQDESV (reference sequence). The CDR3 is 13 residues long. Here the CDR3 reads CASSPDRDTEAFF. CDR3 DNA sequence: TGTGCCAGCAGCCCTGACAGGGACACTGAAGCTTTCTTT. Full variable domain (rest looked up from reference TRBV11-1 and TRBJ1-1): EAEVAQSPRYKITEKSQAVAFWCDPISGHATLYWYRQILGQGPELLVQFQDESVVDDSQLPKDRFSAERLKGVDSTLKIQPAELGDSAMYLCASSPDRDTEAFFGQGTRLTVV.